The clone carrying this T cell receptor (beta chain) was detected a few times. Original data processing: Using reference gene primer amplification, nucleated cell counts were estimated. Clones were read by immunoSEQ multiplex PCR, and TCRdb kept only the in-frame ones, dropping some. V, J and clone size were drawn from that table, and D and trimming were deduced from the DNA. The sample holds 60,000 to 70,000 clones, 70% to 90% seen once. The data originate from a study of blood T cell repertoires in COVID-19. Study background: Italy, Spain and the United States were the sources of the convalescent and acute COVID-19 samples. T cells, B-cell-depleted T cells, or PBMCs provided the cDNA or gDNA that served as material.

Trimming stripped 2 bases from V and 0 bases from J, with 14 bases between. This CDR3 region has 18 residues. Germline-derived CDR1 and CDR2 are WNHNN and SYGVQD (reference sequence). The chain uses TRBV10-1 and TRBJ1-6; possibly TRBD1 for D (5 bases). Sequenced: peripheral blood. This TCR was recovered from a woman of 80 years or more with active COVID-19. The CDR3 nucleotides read TGCGCCAGCAGTGAGGTGGGGCCCACGAGCTCCTATAATTCACCCCTCCACTTT. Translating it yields CASSEVGPTSSYNSPLHF.